This TCR beta chain was captured by sequencing in a study of neurological immune-mediated disorders (dated by TCRdb to between 2019 and 2020). For the wider study: Using UMI-based sequencing, the study compared peripheral blood TCR-beta repertoires from patients with HTLV-I-associated myelopathy (HAM/TSP), patients with multiple sclerosis, and healthy controls. The 106 TCR-beta libraries covered PBMC samples along with longitudinal samples, technical triplicates, and paired sorted CD4+ and CD8+ T-cell subsets. Each longitudinal HAM/TSP and healthy donor was sampled at 3 time-points spaced at roughly 3-40 month intervals. The cohort comprised roughly 70 subjects: 15 or so HAM/TSP patients, approximately 34 multiple sclerosis patients and about 20 healthy controls.

The meaning of the sample's time point label: longitudinal time-point 3. For the unsorted PBMC libraries, 2 million PBMCs were stored in RNAlater at -80 degrees C until RNA extraction and were used to generate the libraries. Peripheral blood was subjected to Ficoll-Hypaque density gradient centrifugation to isolate PBMCs, which were then cryopreserved in liquid nitrogen. This clonotype has a count of ten or more. Its antigen is not yet known. Per-base qualities were not stored, and no clone one base away is much larger. The research as a whole found: No identical CDR3 amino acid sequences were shared among expanded clones across subjects, suggesting private TCR-beta repertoires in all groups. TCR clonal expansion was highest in HAM/TSP patients and lowest in MS patients, with MS patients falling below even healthy controls.

cDNA was synthesized by template-switch 5'RACE using a primer carrying a 10-nucleotide random unique molecular identifier by which each TCR transcript was tagged. Over 200 million TCR-beta sequences, covering 15-18 subjects, were produced in each sequencing run. The RNeasy kit was used to extract total RNA. The KAPA Real-time Library Amplification kit was used to amplify TCR-beta VDJ regions with primers for the TCR constant region and the 5'RACE anchor. Sample indexes and Illumina adaptors were added in a first PCR, after which library yield was increased in a second PCR. The roughly 650 bp TCR product was size-selected on a 2% E-gel SizeSelection system after Ampure bead purification. Library quality was checked on a Bioanalyzer, concentration was measured with Qubit, and libraries were quantified with the Kapa Library Quantification kit before pooling. Paired-end 2 x 150 bp sequencing of the libraries was performed on an Illumina HiSeq 2500. To increase sequence diversity, roughly 24-32% phiX was spiked into each library pool. The study's processing was this. The quality-filtered reads were processed with the UMI-based MiGEC pipeline, whose error correction step removed more than 85% of the raw TCR sequences. VDJ genes were aligned to IMGT germline references, and clonotypes were defined by unique CDR3 amino acid sequence plus V-J genes. VDJtools evaluated clonal expansion, Shannon diversity and CDR3 relatedness (CalcPairwiseDistances, ClusterSamples); CLCbio workbench built phylogenetic trees. A clone was classed as expanded if it had 8 or more unique UMIs, a cutoff based on coefficient-of-variation modelling across technical triplicates. Using fastp trimming at Q25 and MiXCR clonotype assembly, TCRdb reanalyzed the public sequencing data and kept in-frame beta chains. All rows with the same CDR3 protein become a single entry with the most common DNA and genes. The V and J calls were not made by the authors but by TCRdb's processing. For this sample there are fewer than 55,000 distinct CDR3 sequences; 10% to 15% appear just once. Roughly 10% of the sample lies in the top ten.

Sequenced: PBMCs. This sequence originates from a male donor with HTLV-1-associated myelopathy (HAM/TSP).

The nucleotide sequence is given as TGTGCCAGCAGCTTCGGGGGCTCGGCGAACATTCAGTACTTC. Translated, this gives CASSFGGSANIQYF. The chain employs TRBV7-9 and TRBJ2-4; the D segment may tentatively be TRBD1 or TRBD2, each giving 6 matched bases. Counted from cysteine to phenylalanine, this CDR3 has 14 amino acids. Of the read, only the CDR3 DNA is kept; its 42 bases are in frame from base 1. For CDR1 and CDR2, the germline V gene (reference sequence) lists SEHNR and FQNEAQ. Cut back by 3 bases and 7 bases, the V and J ends lie 13 bases apart.